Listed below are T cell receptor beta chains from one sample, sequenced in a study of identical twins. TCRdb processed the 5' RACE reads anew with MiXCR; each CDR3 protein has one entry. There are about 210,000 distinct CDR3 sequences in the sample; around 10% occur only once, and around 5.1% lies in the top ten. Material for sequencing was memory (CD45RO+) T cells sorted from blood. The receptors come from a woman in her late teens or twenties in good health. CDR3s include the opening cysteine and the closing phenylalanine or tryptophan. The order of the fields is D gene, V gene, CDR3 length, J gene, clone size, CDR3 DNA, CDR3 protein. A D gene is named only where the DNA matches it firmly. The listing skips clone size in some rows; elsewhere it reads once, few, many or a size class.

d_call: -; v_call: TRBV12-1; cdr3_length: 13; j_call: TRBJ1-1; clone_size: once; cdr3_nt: TGTGCCATGAGCCTTGCAGTGAACACTGAAGCTTTCTTT; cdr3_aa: CAMSLAVNTEAFF
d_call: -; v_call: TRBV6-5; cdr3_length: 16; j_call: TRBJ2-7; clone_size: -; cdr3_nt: TGTGCCAGCAGTTACTCGAGTCCCAGGGGGGCCTACGAGCAGTACTTC; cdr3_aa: CASSYSSPRGAYEQYF
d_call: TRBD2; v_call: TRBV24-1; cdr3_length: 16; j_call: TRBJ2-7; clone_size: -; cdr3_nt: TGCTGTGCTAGTGATTCCGGGACTAGCGGGAGATACGAGCAGTACTTC; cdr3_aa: CCASDSGTSGRYEQYF
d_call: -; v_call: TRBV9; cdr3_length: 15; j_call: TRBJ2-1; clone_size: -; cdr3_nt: TGTGCCAGCAGCTCGGTATCGTCCCCGGTCCATGAGCAGTTCTTC; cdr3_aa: CASSSVSSPVHEQFF
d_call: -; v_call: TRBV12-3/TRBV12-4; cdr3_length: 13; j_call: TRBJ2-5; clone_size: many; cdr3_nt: TGTGCCAGCAGTACGCGGAATGGAGAGACCCAGTACTTC; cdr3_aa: CASSTRNGETQYF
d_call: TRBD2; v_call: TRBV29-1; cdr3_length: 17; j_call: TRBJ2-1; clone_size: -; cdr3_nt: TGCAGCGCCTACCTAGGGACTAGCGGGGGGGCGGGCAATGAGCAGTTCTTC; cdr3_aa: CSAYLGTSGGAGNEQFF
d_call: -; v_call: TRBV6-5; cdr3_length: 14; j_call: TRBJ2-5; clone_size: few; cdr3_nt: TGTGCCAGCAGTTACTCGAACCTCCAAGAGACCCAGTACTTC; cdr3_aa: CASSYSNLQETQYF
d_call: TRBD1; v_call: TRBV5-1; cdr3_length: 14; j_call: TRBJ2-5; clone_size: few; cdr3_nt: TGCGCCAGCAGCTATCACAGGGGAGAGGGGACCCAGTACTTC; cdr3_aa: CASSYHRGEGTQYF
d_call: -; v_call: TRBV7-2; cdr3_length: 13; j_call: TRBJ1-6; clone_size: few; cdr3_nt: TGTGCCAGCAGCTCCGGATGGGGGGCACCCCTCCACTTT; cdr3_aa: CASSSGWGAPLHF
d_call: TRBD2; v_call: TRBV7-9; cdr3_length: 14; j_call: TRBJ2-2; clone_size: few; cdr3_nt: TGTGCCAGCAGCCCCACTAGGGAGGGCGGGGAGCTGTTTTTT; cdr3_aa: CASSPTREGGELFF
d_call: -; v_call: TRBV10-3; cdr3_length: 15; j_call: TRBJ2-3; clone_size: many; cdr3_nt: TGTGCCATCAGCCCCAGCGGGCTCAGCACAGATACGCAGTATTTT; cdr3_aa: CAISPSGLSTDTQYF
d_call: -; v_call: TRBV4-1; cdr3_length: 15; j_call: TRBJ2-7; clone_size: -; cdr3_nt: TGCGCCAGCAGCCCAGGGACTGCCATTACGAACGAGCAGTACTTC; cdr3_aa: CASSPGTAITNEQYF
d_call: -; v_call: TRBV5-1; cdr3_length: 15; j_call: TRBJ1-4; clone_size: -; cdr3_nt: TGCGCCAGCAGCTTGGGAACAGGCAATAATGAAAAACTGTTTTTT; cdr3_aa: CASSLGTGNNEKLFF
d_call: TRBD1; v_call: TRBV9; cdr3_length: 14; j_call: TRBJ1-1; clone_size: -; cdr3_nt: TGTGCCAGCAGCGAGGGGGCGGTGAACACTGAAGCTTTCTTT; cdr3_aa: CASSEGAVNTEAFF
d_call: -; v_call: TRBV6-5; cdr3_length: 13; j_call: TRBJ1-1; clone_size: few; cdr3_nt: TGTGCCAGCAGAAACAGGGAGGCCACTGAAGCTTTCTTT; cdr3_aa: CASRNREATEAFF
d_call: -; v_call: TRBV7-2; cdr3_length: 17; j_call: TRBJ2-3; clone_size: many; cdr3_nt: TGTGCCAGCAGCTTATTGGGGGGAGTGGCCCGAGTCGTCACGCAGTATTTT; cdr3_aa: CASSLLGGVARVVTQYF
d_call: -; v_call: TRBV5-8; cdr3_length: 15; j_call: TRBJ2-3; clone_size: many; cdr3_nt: TGTGCCAGCAGCTTGGCATCTGAGCTCCTCCATACGCAGTATTTT; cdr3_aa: CASSLASELLHTQYF
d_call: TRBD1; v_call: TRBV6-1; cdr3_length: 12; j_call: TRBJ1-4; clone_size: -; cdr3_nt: TGTGCCAGCCGGACAGGGGGCGAAAAACTGTTTTTT; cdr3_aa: CASRTGGEKLFF
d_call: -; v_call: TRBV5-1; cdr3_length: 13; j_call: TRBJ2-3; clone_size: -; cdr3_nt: TGCGCCAGCAGCTGGGGGGGCACAGATACGCAGTATTTT; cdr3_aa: CASSWGGTDTQYF
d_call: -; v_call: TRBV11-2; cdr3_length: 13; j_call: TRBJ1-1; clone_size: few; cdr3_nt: TGTGCCAGCAGTTCCCAGAGTCACGCTGAAGCTTTCTTT; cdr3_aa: CASSSQSHAEAFF
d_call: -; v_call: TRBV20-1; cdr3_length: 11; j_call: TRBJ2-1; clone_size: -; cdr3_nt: TGCAGTGCTAGAGGGGTCAATGAGCAGTTCTTC; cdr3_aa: CSARGVNEQFF
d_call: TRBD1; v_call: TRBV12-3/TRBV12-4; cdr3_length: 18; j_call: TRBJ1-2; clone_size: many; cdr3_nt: TGTGCCAGCAGTTCGCGTCCCGGGACAGGGATCGCTAACTATGGCTACACCTTC; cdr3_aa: CASSSRPGTGIANYGYTF
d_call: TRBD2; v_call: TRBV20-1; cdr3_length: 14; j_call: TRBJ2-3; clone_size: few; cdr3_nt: TGCAGTGCTAGGTTTAGCGGGGGGGCGTATACGCAGTATTTT; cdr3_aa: CSARFSGGAYTQYF
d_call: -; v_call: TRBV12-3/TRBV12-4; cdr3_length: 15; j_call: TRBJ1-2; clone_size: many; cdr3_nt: TGTGCCAGCAGGACAGCCTGGGGAGCTAACTATGGCTACACCTTC; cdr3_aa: CASRTAWGANYGYTF
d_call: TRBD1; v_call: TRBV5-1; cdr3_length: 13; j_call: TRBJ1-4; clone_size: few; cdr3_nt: TGCGCCAGCACCGGGACAGCAAATGAAAAACTGTTTTTT; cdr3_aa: CASTGTANEKLFF
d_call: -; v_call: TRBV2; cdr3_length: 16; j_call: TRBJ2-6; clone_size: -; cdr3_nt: TGTGCCAGCAGCTTGGAGTATAGCTCTGGGGCCAACGTCCTGACTTTC; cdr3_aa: CASSLEYSSGANVLTF
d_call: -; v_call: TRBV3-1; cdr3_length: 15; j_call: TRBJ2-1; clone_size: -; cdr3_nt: TGTGCCAGCAGCCTTAGGGTCACGGGTTGGGATGAGCAGTTCTTC; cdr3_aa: CASSLRVTGWDEQFF
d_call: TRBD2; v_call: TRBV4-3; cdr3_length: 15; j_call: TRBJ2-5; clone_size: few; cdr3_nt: TGCGCCAGCAGCCAAGAGCCTAGCGGGAAAGAGACCCAGTACTTC; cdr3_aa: CASSQEPSGKETQYF
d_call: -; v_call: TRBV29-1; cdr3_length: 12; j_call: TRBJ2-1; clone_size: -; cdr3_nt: TGCAGCGTTCCCTCTAGCCACAATGAGCAGTTCTTC; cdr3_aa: CSVPSSHNEQFF
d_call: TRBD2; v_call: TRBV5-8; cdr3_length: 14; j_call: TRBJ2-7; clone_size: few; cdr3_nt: TGTGCCAGCAGCAACCCCGGGACTACCTACGAGCAGTACTTC; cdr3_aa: CASSNPGTTYEQYF
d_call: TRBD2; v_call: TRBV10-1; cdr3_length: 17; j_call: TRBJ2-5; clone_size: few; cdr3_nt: TGCGCCAGCAGCCCCGGGACTAGCGGGGGGTCGCAAGAGACCCAGTACTTC; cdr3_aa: CASSPGTSGGSQETQYF
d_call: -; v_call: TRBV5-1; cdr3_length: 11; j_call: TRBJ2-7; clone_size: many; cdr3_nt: TGCGCCAGCAGCTTGGATTACGAGCAGTACTTC; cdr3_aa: CASSLDYEQYF
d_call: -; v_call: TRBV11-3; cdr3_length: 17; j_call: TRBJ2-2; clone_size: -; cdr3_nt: TGTGCCAGCAGCCCTAGCCCCGGGACGGCGAGCACCGGGGAGCTGTTTTTT; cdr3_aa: CASSPSPGTASTGELFF
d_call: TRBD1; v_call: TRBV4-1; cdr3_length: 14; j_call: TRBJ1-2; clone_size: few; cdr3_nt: TGCGCCAGCAGCCAACCAGGGACAGACTATGGCTACACCTTC; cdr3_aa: CASSQPGTDYGYTF
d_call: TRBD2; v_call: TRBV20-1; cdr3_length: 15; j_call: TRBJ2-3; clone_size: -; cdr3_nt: TGCAGTGCTCCACGGGGACTAGAGGGCCGGGATACGCAGTATTTT; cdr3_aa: CSAPRGLEGRDTQYF
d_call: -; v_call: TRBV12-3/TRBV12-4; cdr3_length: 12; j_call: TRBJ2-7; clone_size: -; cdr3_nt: TGTGCCAGCAGTTTATACCTGTACGAGCAGTACTTC; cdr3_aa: CASSLYLYEQYF
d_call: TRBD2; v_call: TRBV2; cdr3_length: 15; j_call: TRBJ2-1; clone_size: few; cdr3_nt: TGTGCCAGCCCCGGGGGAGCGGGGGACTACAATGAGCAGTTCTTC; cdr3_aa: CASPGGAGDYNEQFF
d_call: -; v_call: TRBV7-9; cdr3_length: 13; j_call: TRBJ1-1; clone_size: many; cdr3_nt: TGTGCCACCGGATATGGCCCGAACACTGAAGCTTTCTTT; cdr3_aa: CATGYGPNTEAFF
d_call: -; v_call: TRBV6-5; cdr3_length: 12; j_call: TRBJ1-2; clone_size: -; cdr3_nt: TGTGCCAGCCGGTTGGGCTACTATGGCTACACCTTC; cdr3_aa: CASRLGYYGYTF
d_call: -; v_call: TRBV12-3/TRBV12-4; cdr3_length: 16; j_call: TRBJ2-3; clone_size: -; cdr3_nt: TGTGCCAGCAGTTTGTTCCTACCAAGGTATTCAGATACGCAGTATTTT; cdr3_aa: CASSLFLPRYSDTQYF
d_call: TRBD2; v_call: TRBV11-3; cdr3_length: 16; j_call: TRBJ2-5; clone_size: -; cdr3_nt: TGTGCCAGCAGCTACCCGACCGGTGGGGGGGGAGAGACCCAGTACTTC; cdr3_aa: CASSYPTGGGGETQYF
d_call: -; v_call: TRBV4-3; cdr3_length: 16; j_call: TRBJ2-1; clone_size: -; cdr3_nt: TGCGCCAGCAGCCAAGCGGCTACCATTTGGGGCAATGAGCAGTTCTTC; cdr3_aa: CASSQAATIWGNEQFF
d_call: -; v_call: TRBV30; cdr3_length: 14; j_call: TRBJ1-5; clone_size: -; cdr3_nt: TGTGCCTGGAGTATGGGACCACGTGACCAGCCCCAGCATTTT; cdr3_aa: CAWSMGPRDQPQHF
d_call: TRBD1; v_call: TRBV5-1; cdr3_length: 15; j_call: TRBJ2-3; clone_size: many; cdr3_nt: TGCGCCAGCCGAACAGGGGTTACTAGCACAGATACGCAGTATTTT; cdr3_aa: CASRTGVTSTDTQYF
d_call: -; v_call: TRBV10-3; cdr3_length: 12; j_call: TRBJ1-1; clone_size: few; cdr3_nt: TGTGCCATCTCGGCCCCCGGGGGAGAAGCTTTCTTT; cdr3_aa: CAISAPGGEAFF
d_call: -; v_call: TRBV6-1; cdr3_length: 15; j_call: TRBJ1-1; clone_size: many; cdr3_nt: TGTGCCAGCAGTTCTGCGCTTCACTGGAACACTGAAGCTTTCTTT; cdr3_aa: CASSSALHWNTEAFF
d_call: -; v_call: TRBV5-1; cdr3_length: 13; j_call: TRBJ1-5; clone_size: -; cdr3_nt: TGCGCCAGCAGCTTGGGTTACAATCAGCCCCAGCATTTT; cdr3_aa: CASSLGYNQPQHF
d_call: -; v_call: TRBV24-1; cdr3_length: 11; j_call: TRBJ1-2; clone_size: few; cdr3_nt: TGTGCCACCAGTGATCGCTCAACCTACACCTTC; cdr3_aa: CATSDRSTYTF
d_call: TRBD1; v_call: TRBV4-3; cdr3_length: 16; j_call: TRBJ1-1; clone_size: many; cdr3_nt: TGCGCCAGCAGCCCAGCCGTGCGACAGGGACACACTGAAGCTTTCTTT; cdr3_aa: CASSPAVRQGHTEAFF
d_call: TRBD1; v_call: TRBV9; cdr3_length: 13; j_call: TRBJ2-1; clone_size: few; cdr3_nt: TGTGCCAGCAGCGTAAACAGGGGGGATGAGCAGTTCTTC; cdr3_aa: CASSVNRGDEQFF